Listed below are T cell receptor beta chains from one sample, sequenced in a study of blood T cell repertoires in COVID-19. Here immunoSEQ multiplex PCR was the method, and the copy in TCRdb shows in-frame clones only, minus some. The sample has 150,000 to 200,000 clones; 75% to 90% are singletons. Specimen: peripheral blood. These receptors came from a woman aged 80 or over with active or convalescent COVID-19. Both conserved end residues are part of each CDR3. The order of the fields is CDR3 DNA, CDR3 protein, D gene, V gene, clone size, J gene. A D gene is named only where the DNA matches it firmly. The size entry is marked missing in some rows and otherwise reads once, few, many or a size class.

TGTGCCAGCAGTTACTCAGGAGGGACAGATAATGAAAAACTGTTTTTT,CASSYSGGTDNEKLFF,TRBD1,TRBV6-5,NA,TRBJ1-4
TGTGCCATCAGTGACCCGTCGACAGGGACAGTTACGGATGAGCAGTTCTTC,CAISDPSTGTVTDEQFF,TRBD1,TRBV10-3,NA,TRBJ2-1
TGTGCCAGCCCCCCGGACAGTTCGATCAATCAGCCCCAGCATTTT,CASPPDSSINQPQHF,NA,TRBV25-1,NA,TRBJ1-5
TGTGCCAGCTCACCCCGGACAGGGGCCACAGATACGCAGTATTTT,CASSPRTGATDTQYF,TRBD1,TRBV18,NA,TRBJ2-3
TGTGCCAGCAGTAACCCCGGACAGGGATTCTATGGCTACACCTTC,CASSNPGQGFYGYTF,TRBD1,TRBV6-2/TRBV6-3,NA,TRBJ1-2
TGTGCCAGCAGCTTGGGGGCCCAGATACAAACCTACGAGCAGTACTTC,CASSLGAQIQTYEQYF,NA,TRBV7-2,NA,TRBJ2-7
TGCGCCAGCAGCCAAGAAGGGGGGACAGGGGGCCGGGAGACCCAGTACTTC,CASSQEGGTGGRETQYF,TRBD1,TRBV4-1,NA,TRBJ2-5
TGTGCCAGCAGCCAAGTCCTAACAGGGCCTGGAAACACCATATATTTT,CASSQVLTGPGNTIYF,NA,TRBV4-2,once,TRBJ1-3
TGTGCCAGTAGTATGCCGGGGTGGAGGGAAAAACTGTTTTTT,CASSMPGWREKLFF,NA,TRBV19,NA,TRBJ1-4
TGTGCCAGCAGTAAAGGACAGGGGGCACTGAACACTGAAGCTTTCTTT,CASSKGQGALNTEAFF,TRBD1,TRBV5-6,NA,TRBJ1-1
TGCGCCAGCAGCCAAGACCGGACAGGGACCTTGAACACTGAAGCTTTCTTT,CASSQDRTGTLNTEAFF,TRBD1,TRBV4-3,NA,TRBJ1-1
TGTGCCAGCAGTTATTTAGCGGAGCAGTACTTC,CASSYLAEQYF,NA,TRBV6-2/TRBV6-3,NA,TRBJ2-7
TGTGCCAGCACCTCTGGGACAGGGGGTGACAAGTACGAGCAGTACTTC,CASTSGTGGDKYEQYF,TRBD1,TRBV6-4,NA,TRBJ2-7
TGTGCCAGCAGTGAAGCGACAGGGAGGAACAATCAGCCCCAGCATTTT,CASSEATGRNNQPQHF,TRBD1,TRBV6-1,few,TRBJ1-5
TGTGCCAGCAGCGTGCAGGGGGCCGACCACGAGCAGTACTTC,CASSVQGADHEQYF,TRBD1,TRBV9,few,TRBJ2-7
TGCAGCGTTGAGGGCCTTTCCCAGGGCTACACCTTC,CSVEGLSQGYTF,NA,TRBV29-1,once,TRBJ1-2
TGTGCCAGCTCACCCATAAGAGATGAGCAGTTCTTC,CASSPIRDEQFF,NA,TRBV18,NA,TRBJ2-1
TGTGCCAGCAGCTTGGAGGCCGCCAGTAACTATGGCTACACCTTC,CASSLEAASNYGYTF,NA,TRBV11-3,NA,TRBJ1-2
TGTGCCAGCACCTCCTGGGGGACACTTAGCAATCAGCCCCAGCATTTT,CASTSWGTLSNQPQHF,NA,TRBV6-6,NA,TRBJ1-5
TGTGCCAGTAGCCATTCTCGGGGACAGGGAGGAGAGACCCAGTACTTC,CASSHSRGQGGETQYF,TRBD1,TRBV19,NA,TRBJ2-5
TGTGCCCCCCGTAAGAACACTGAAGCTTTCTTT,CAPRKNTEAFF,NA,TRBV24-1,NA,TRBJ1-1
TGTGCCAGCAGCCCCGGGGGGACGAAAGGGAGTGGAGCTTTCTTT,CASSPGGTKGSGAFF,NA,TRBV11-2,NA,TRBJ1-1
TGTGCCTCTAACAGGGGGCCTAATTCACCCCTCCACTTT,CASNRGPNSPLHF,TRBD1,TRBV19,NA,TRBJ1-6
TGTGCCTGGAGTGATCCAGGGGGCTACGAGCAGTACTTC,CAWSDPGGYEQYF,TRBD1,TRBV30,NA,TRBJ2-7
TGTGCCAGCAGTCGGCAACCGGGACTAGCGGGGAACACAGATACGCAGTATTTT,CASSRQPGLAGNTDTQYF,TRBD2,TRBV6-2/TRBV6-3,once,TRBJ2-3
TGTGCCAGTCTACCCCCGGGACAGGGGGATGAAAAACTGTTTTTT,CASLPPGQGDEKLFF,TRBD1,TRBV5-3,once,TRBJ1-4
TGTGCCAGCAGCTCATCACCGGGACAGGCCTTCTACGAGCAGTACTTC,CASSSSPGQAFYEQYF,TRBD1,TRBV7-8,NA,TRBJ2-7